This T cell receptor (beta chain) was identified in a study of cytomegalovirus exposure and HLA in healthy donors. Across the study: The 95 to 150 validation repertoires, a later analysis reported, used the same platform as the approximately 700 first-cohort repertoires.

The validation cohort, a group of around 130 subjects, included the donors and was separate from the approximately 670-subject first cohort. The V end lost 3 bases, the J end lost 5 bases, and 13 bases lay between the germline ends. Germline CDR1 LNHDA, CDR2 SQIVND (reference sequence). The CDR3 covers 14 residues. Profiled with immunoSEQ multiplex PCR; TCRdb holds only in-frame clones, not every one. The table has about 360,000 clones, about nine tenths seen once; the top ten hold 0.65% to 0.95%. The clonotype was recovered from a woman under 30 in good health and CMV-seronegative. V usage is TRBV19 and J usage is TRBJ2-5; tentative D call: TRBD2 (6 bases). What was sequenced was PBMCs. For the CDR3, the DNA is TGTGCCAGTAGTATCGCTAGCGCCGATGAGACCCAGTACTTC. Its protein product is CASSIASADETQYF.